This T cell receptor beta chain was obtained from a study of blood T cell repertoires in COVID-19 (dated by TCRdb to 2020 to 2022). Regarding the research as a whole: Samples from collaborators originated in the United States, Italy and Spain and spanned both the acute and convalescent phases of COVID-19. The prospective study material was composed of cDNA or gDNA derived from T cells, B-cell-depleted T cells, or PBMCs. The dataset comprised deeply sampled blood TCRbeta repertoires from subjects exposed to, actively infected with, or recovered from COVID-19. The repertoires were released in a freely available public database meant as a resource for research on the immune response to SARS-CoV-2. Where HLA class I and class II types were available, the types were taken from metadata supplied by the sample provider, not from assay-based typing. Sample metadata almost always included a de-identified subject ID, COVID-19 status, age in years and sex. Samples were obtained from the ongoing ImmuneRACE study (first 160 participants) and from 1,200 or so subjects provided by 6 global collaborators. What the work shows at the level of the full study, not this receptor alone: How much clinical and demographic metadata was included differed by source and by participant, and the metadata was provided uncurated.

Looking up the germline V gene (reference sequence) yields CDR1 LNHDA and CDR2 SQIVND. V is shortened by 5 bases, J by 4 bases, and the region joining them spans 17 bases. The CDR3, cysteine through phenylalanine, is 15 amino acids long. The kept DNA is CDR3 alone, 45 bases in frame from the first base. TCRbeta CDR3 regions were amplified from genomic DNA by means of the immunoSEQ Assay, a bias-controlled multiplex PCR. Per the original workflow: The number of nucleated cells in each sample was estimated from the amplification of reference gene primers within the assay. To quantify the absolute abundance of each unique TCRbeta CDR3 rearrangement, sequence reads were collapsed and filtered. For each sample, productive Simpson clonality was calculated by taking the square root of Simpson's diversity index across productive rearrangements. Imported from immuneACCESS, the table was reduced by TCRdb to in-frame sequences with V and J called. These copies leave out some clones; in studies compared against another copy, an unresolved V gene accounts for under half, and the cause of the remainder is not known. The V and J calls and clone size are taken from that table; D and trimming were inferred from the DNA. For this sample the table gives about 150,000 clones, of which roughly four fifths were detected only once. 25% to 30% of the sample goes to the ten largest clones.

Of note for this clone: The antigen this receptor binds is unknown. No qualities accompany the bases; no much larger clone lies one base away.

Collaborating institutions collected whole blood in K2EDTA tubes following their own protocols. For TCRbeta analysis, collaborators shipped samples as frozen whole blood, isolated PBMCs, or DNA extracted from either of those sample types. The chain joins TRBV19 to TRBJ1-1, with the D gene not confidently named. This clonotype was obtained from an older woman with acute or convalescent COVID-19. Sequencing used peripheral blood. The CDR3 corresponds to CASSSLTLLGTEAFF. The nucleotide sequence reads TGTGCCAGTAGTTCCCTAACGCTCCTAGGCACTGAAGCTTTCTTT.